The 20 T cell receptor beta chains given below trace back to one sample, sequenced in a study of blood T cell repertoires in COVID-19. Assay used: immunoSEQ multiplex PCR; TCRdb lists only in-frame clones, some missing. The sample consists of about 270,000 clones, approximately 90% of them appearing once. The sample was PBMCs or T cells enriched from blood (not recorded which). The source of these receptors is a man aged 35 to 55 who had been exposed to COVID-19.

This chain joins TRBV10-3 and TRBJ2-1; TRBD2 agrees at 7 bases. The V segment lost 4 bases and the J segment 3 bases; nucleotides outside the gene matches: 9. CDR3 size: 16 residues. CDR1 is ENHRY and CDR2 is SYGVKD in the germline V gene. CDR3: CAISGSVPSGYNEQFF. Here the CDR3 DNA reads TGTGCCATCAGTGGTTCGGTTCCTAGCGGCTACAATGAGCAGTTCTTC.

This chain joins TRBV11-1 and TRBJ2-1, with 7 nucleotides matching TRBD2. Germline V gene lookup returns CDR1 SGHAT and CDR2 FQDESV (reference sequence). The CDR3 covers 16 residues. V was pared by 5 bases and J by 3 bases, with 10 bases of the junction left unmatched. The CDR3 loop is CASSHPARGGYNEQFF. CDR3 bases: TGTGCCAGCAGCCACCCCGCCCGCGGGGGCTACAATGAGCAGTTCTTC.

This sequence joins TRBV7-8 and TRBJ1-4; weak D call: TRBD1 (5 bases). CDR3 length: 15 residues. V was clipped by 2 bases and J by 2 bases, with 9 bases between them. Germline V lookup: CDR1 SGHVS, CDR2 FQNEAQ. CDR3 bases: TGTGCCAGCAGCTTACTAGGGGTCACTAATGAAAAACTGTTTTTT. Translation gives CASSLLGVTNEKLFF.

In its sample, this clone was seen a few times. The CDR3 nucleotides are TGTGCCAGCAGTTATCAGATTATGAACACTGAAGCTTTCTTT. Its protein is CASSYQIMNTEAFF. This chain connects TRBV6-2 or TRBV6-3 to TRBJ1-1, with D uncertain. Trimming removed 3 bases at V and 0 bases at J, with 8 bases between. CDR3 size: 14 residues. CDR1 is MNHEY and CDR2 is SVGEGT in the germline V gene.

The rearrangement links TRBV6-1 to TRBJ1-5; D is undetermined. The germline CDR1 and CDR2 sequences are MNHNS and SASEGT. Trimming removed 0 bases at V and 0 bases at J, with 6 bases between. CDR3 size: 15 residues. Written as DNA, the CDR3 is TGTGCCAGCAGTGAAGCAATAAATAGCAATCAGCCCCAGCATTTT. Protein product: CASSEAINSNQPQHF.

The J gene is TRBJ2-1, the V gene TRBV2; 13 bases match TRBD2. J was trimmed by 4 bases and V by 6 bases; bases with no gene match: 12. CDR3 size: 18 residues. CDR1 and CDR2 from the germline V gene are SNHLY and FYNNEI. CDR3 DNA sequence: TGTGCCAGCAGACCGAGGACTAGCGGGAGAATATCGTACAATGAGCAGTTCTTC. This codes for CASRPRTSGRISYNEQFF.

This clone was observed once. The DNA for the CDR3 is TGTGCCAGCAGTGAACTTCGGGTTCAGCCCCAGCATTTT. Protein product: CASSELRVQPQHF. J is TRBJ1-5 and V is TRBV6-1; no firm D call. Germline lookup yields CDR1 MNHNS and CDR2 SASEGT. Trimming took off 2 bases at V and 6 bases at J, with 8 bases between the two ends. The CDR3 extends over 13 amino acids.

V is TRBV13 and J is TRBJ2-5; 8 bases are shared with TRBD1. Germline V lookup: CDR1 PRHDT, CDR2 FYEKMQ (reference sequence). This CDR3 region has 17 residues. The J segment lost 5 bases and the V segment lost 0 bases, leaving 11 bases of the junction unmatched. The CDR3 is CASSLGYRGAPRETQYF. As DNA, the CDR3 is TGTGCCAGCAGCTTAGGATACAGGGGGGCGCCCCGGGAGACCCAGTACTTC.

The sample holds a few counts of this clone. This sequence joins TRBV14 and TRBJ1-1; D may be TRBD1 (5 bases). The germline V gene encodes CDR1 SGHDN and CDR2 FVKESK. V lost 4 bases to trimming and J lost 2 bases, with 14 bases between them. This CDR3 is 15 amino acids long. The CDR3 sequence is CASSPGPWTNTEAFF. The CDR3 coding sequence is TGTGCCAGCAGCCCCGGTCCATGGACAAACACTGAAGCTTTCTTT.

The chain couples TRBV3-1 (or the pseudogene TRBV3-2) to TRBJ2-1, with 9 bases identical to TRBD1. The CDR3 extends over 11 amino acids. CDR1 is LGHDT, CDR2 YNNKEL, per germline (reference sequence). Trimming took 7 bases from V and 15 from J; bases not matched to a gene: 7. The CDR3 DNA reads TGTGCCAGCACCACAGGGGGCGTGCGGTTCTTC. This sequence encodes CASTTGGVRFF.

This chain uses TRBV12-3 or TRBV12-4 with TRBJ1-5; maybe TRBD1 (6 bases). There are 12 residues in the CDR3. V lost 7 bases to trimming and J lost 8 bases, with 12 bases between them. CDR3 protein: CASTLKGEPQHF. As DNA, the CDR3 is TGTGCCAGCACCTTAAAGGGGGAGCCCCAGCATTTT.

This clone was counted once. The CDR3 DNA reads TGTGCCAGCAGGGGGGGGGTACTGAACAATGAGCAGTTCTTC. Translated, it gives CASRGGVLNNEQFF. This chain uses TRBV28 with TRBJ2-1, with 7 bases aligning to TRBD2. Germline V gene data show CDR1 as MDHEN and CDR2 as SYDVKM. Germline trimming cut 6 bases from V and 5 bases from J; bases unmatched to any gene: 7. This CDR3 comprises 14 residues.

This clone was found once. The V call is TRBV7-9, the J call TRBJ1-1; 7 nucleotides line up with TRBD1. From germline, CDR1 is SEHNR and CDR2 FQNEAQ (reference sequence). This CDR3 is built from 15 residues. Germline trimming cut 1 base from V and 2 bases from J; bases unmatched to any gene: 4. The CDR3 reads CASSLVRGINTEAFF. The CDR3 nucleotides are TGTGCCAGCAGCTTAGTCAGGGGGATCAACACTGAAGCTTTCTTT.

The chain recombines TRBV3-1 (or the pseudogene TRBV3-2) with TRBJ2-5, with D uncertain. V lost 1 base and J 1 base, leaving 4 bases between the germline ends. CDR1 and CDR2 (germline): LGHDT, YNNKEL (reference sequence). The CDR3 contains 13 residues. CDR3 loop: CASSQVLQETQYF. CDR3 DNA: TGTGCCAGCAGCCAAGTCCTCCAAGAGACCCAGTACTTC.

Only one count was recorded for this clone. The genes are TRBV6-2 or TRBV6-3 and TRBJ2-2; 7 bases are a match to TRBD2. This CDR3 is built from 16 residues. V trimming: 2 bases; J trimming: 6 bases; junction bases outside the gene matches: 9. The germline CDR1 and CDR2 sequences are MNHEY and SVGEGT. The CDR3 DNA reads TGTGCCAGCAGTTACGGAGCGGGAAGTAAGGCCGGGGAGCTGTTTTTT. Its translation: CASSYGAGSKAGELFF.

This chain connects TRBV28 to TRBJ2-1; 12 bases are shared with TRBD2. This CDR3 comprises 16 residues. Germline loops: CDR1 MDHEN, CDR2 SYDVKM. V shed 4 bases, J shed 2 bases, and the junction held 3 bases outside the gene matches. This CDR3 reads CASSSRLAGAYNEQFF. CDR3 nucleotide sequence: TGTGCCAGCAGTTCCAGACTAGCGGGAGCCTACAATGAGCAGTTCTTC.

The J gene is TRBJ2-7, the V gene TRBV25-1, with 11 bases aligning to TRBD2. Trimming took 3 bases from V and 2 from J; bases not matched to a gene: 6. Germline assignment: CDR1 MGHDK and CDR2 SYGVNS. The CDR3 has 16 residues. The DNA of the CDR3 is TGTGCCAGCAGTGATCGTAGCGGGAGGGTAACCTACGAGCAGTACTTC. Protein: CASSDRSGRVTYEQYF.

The CDR3 spells CATNLDRSSYNEQFF. The CDR3 coding sequence is TGTGCCACCAACCTTGACAGGAGCTCCTACAATGAGCAGTTCTTC. This chain links TRBV15 with TRBJ2-1, with D possibly TRBD1 on 6 matching bases. Germline V gives CDR1 LNHNV, CDR2 YYDKDF (reference sequence). V was cut by 7 bases and J by 0 bases, with 13 bases left in between. The CDR3 is 15 amino acids.

This chain links TRBV28 with TRBJ2-7; D is possibly TRBD1 (6 bases). The CDR3 loop spans 14 amino acids. Per the germline V gene, CDR1 is MDHEN and CDR2 is SYDVKM. V lost 5 bases and J 4 bases, leaving 15 bases between the germline ends. This CDR3 reads CASSLRDTPYEQYF. For the CDR3, the DNA is TGTGCCAGCAGTCTCCGGGACACTCCTTACGAGCAGTACTTC.

The chain links TRBV10-1 to TRBJ2-6; a weak D match, TRBD1 (6 bases). The CDR3 contains 18 residues. The germline CDR1 and CDR2 sequences are WNHNN and SYGVQD (reference sequence). V lost 6 bases and J 3 bases, leaving 21 bases between the germline ends. Here the CDR3 DNA reads TGCGCCAGCAGCCAACAGGGTCTACGGCAGGTTGGGGCCAACGTCCTGACTTTC. This gives the protein CASSQQGLRQVGANVLTF.